These 14 T cell receptor beta chains were all obtained from the same sample, sequenced in a study of blood T cell repertoires in COVID-19 (dated by TCRdb to the early 2020s). Libraries were built with the immunoSEQ multiplex PCR assay. In TCRdb, the immuneACCESS table is reduced to in-frame sequences with V and J assigned. These tables do not hold every clone; where another copy was compared, an unresolved V gene accounts for under half, and the others remain unexplained. Within this sample are roughly 81,000 clones, with 91% of them counted one time only. The ten largest make up about 2% of the sample. Specimen: peripheral blood. The receptors shown here come from a woman between 50 and 59 years old in a cohort sampled during active COVID-19.

This chain links TRBV10-3 with TRBJ2-7, with TRBD1 as a possible D gene (5 bases). CDR1 ENHRY and CDR2 SYGVKD come from the germline V gene. The CDR3 consists of 14 residues. V was cut by 3 bases and J by 2 bases, with 11 bases left in between. CDR3 DNA: TGTGCCATCAGTGACAGGGTTTCCCCCTACGAGCAGTACTTC. The encoded protein is CAISDRVSPYEQYF.

The rearrangement joins TRBV19 to TRBJ1-1; maybe TRBD1 (5 bases). Germline-derived CDR1 and CDR2 are LNHDA and SQIVND (reference sequence). V was clipped by 7 bases and J by 0 bases, with 15 bases between them. The CDR3 is made up of 15 amino acids. CDR3 sequence: CASNSGGIMNTEAFF. The CDR3 coding sequence is TGTGCCAGTAACTCGGGGGGAATTATGAACACTGAAGCTTTCTTT. Drawing the rest from reference TRBV19 and TRBJ1-1, the complete variable domain is DGGITQSPKYLFRKEGQNVTLSCEQNLNHDAMYWYRQDPGQGLRLIYYSQIVNDFQKGDIAEGYSVSREKKESFPLTVTSAQKNPTAFYLCASNSGGIMNTEAFFGQGTRLTVV.

The chain combines TRBV7-9 with TRBJ2-2; D gene uncertain. This CDR3 is 13 amino acids long. CDR1 and CDR2 from the germline V gene are SEHNR and FQNEAQ (reference sequence). V was shortened by 1 base and J by 9 bases, with 9 bases between the two germline ends. The CDR3 DNA reads TGTGCCAGCAGCTTAGGAGGCGACCGGGAGCTGTTTTTT. It specifies CASSLGGDRELFF.

The rearrangement links TRBV5-1 to TRBJ1-5; D is unresolved. The CDR3 loop spans 13 amino acids. CDR1 SGHRS and CDR2 YFSETQ come from the germline V gene. V dropped 3 bases and J dropped 3 bases, with 7 bases sitting between them. CDR3 loop: CASSSGDNQPQHF. CDR3 sequence (DNA): TGCGCCAGCAGCTCCGGGGACAATCAGCCCCAGCATTTT.

V is TRBV28 and J is TRBJ1-1, with TRBD1 matching 9 bases. This CDR3 has 15 residues. The germline CDR1 and CDR2 sequences are MDHEN and SYDVKM. Trimming removed 6 bases from V and 1 base from J; junction bases left unmatched: 6. This CDR3 is CASRWTGVGNTEAFF. The CDR3 nucleotides are TGTGCCAGCAGATGGACAGGGGTGGGGAACACTGAAGCTTTCTTT.

The rearrangement uses TRBV7-2 and TRBJ2-4; 8 bases are a match to TRBD2. V lost 4 bases and J lost 1; bases outside the gene matches: 6. Germline CDR1 SGHTA, CDR2 FQGNSA. This CDR3 is built from 16 residues. The CDR3 nucleotides read TGTGCCAGCAGCTCTCGGGGGGGGCCGGCCAAAAACATTCAGTACTTC. Protein: CASSSRGGPAKNIQYF.

The rearrangement joins TRBV27 to TRBJ1-2; 7 nucleotides agree with TRBD1. CDR3 length: 13 amino acids. The junction had 3 bases not matched to a gene; V was cut back by 4 bases and J by 4 bases. Germline assignment: CDR1 MNHEY and CDR2 SMNVEV (reference sequence). The CDR3 region is CASSSRQGYGYTF. The CDR3 region has the DNA TGTGCCAGCAGTTCTCGACAGGGCTATGGCTACACCTTC.

The gene calls are TRBV5-1 and TRBJ2-2, with a weak D call TRBD2 (6 bases). V gave up 0 bases and J gave up 2 bases, with 11 bases separating them. In germline, CDR1 is SGHRS, CDR2 YFSETQ. There are 16 residues in the CDR3. The chain's CDR3 is CASSLVGTDNTGELFF. The CDR3 DNA reads TGCGCCAGCAGCTTGGTTGGGACTGATAACACCGGGGAGCTGTTTTTT. Drawing the rest from reference TRBV5-1 and TRBJ2-2, the complete variable domain is KAGVTQTPRYLIKTRGQQVTLSCSPISGHRSVSWYQQTPGQGLQFLFEYFSETQRNKGNFPGRFSGRQFSNSRSEMNVSTLELGDSALYLCASSLVGTDNTGELFFGEGSRLTVL.

The J gene is TRBJ2-7, the V gene TRBV29-1; TRBD2 might be the D (6 bases). Germline values: CDR1 SQVTM, CDR2 ANQGSEA. CDR3 length: 14 residues. V lost 7 bases and J lost 2, with 18 bases in between. For the CDR3, the DNA is TGCAGCGCTCGGAGGGGAGGTAGACCCTACGAGCAGTACTTC. Its protein is CSARRGGRPYEQYF.

The chain links TRBV2 to TRBJ2-1, with 9 bases aligning to TRBD2. The CDR3 has 14 amino acids. The V and J ends lost 7 bases and 3 bases, in that order; junction bases with no gene match: 4. Germline CDR1 and CDR2: SNHLY and FYNNEI. CDR3 in DNA: TGTGCCAGCAACCTAGCGGGGATCTACAATGAGCAGTTCTTC. This gives the protein CASNLAGIYNEQFF.

V is TRBV3-1 (or the pseudogene TRBV3-2) and J is TRBJ1-4; possible D gene TRBD1, 5 bases. Germline V gene lookup returns CDR1 LGHDT and CDR2 YNNKEL (reference sequence). Trimming shortened V by 5 bases and J by 10 bases, and 23 bases separated the two germline ends. The CDR3 covers 16 residues. The CDR3 DNA is TGTGCCAGCAGCAGAAAGACTAGGGGCAGTTTAGGAAAACTGTTTTTT. It codes for CASSRKTRGSLGKLFF.

This chain connects TRBV29-1 to TRBJ2-3, with D possibly TRBD2 on 6 matching bases. Germline V CDR1 and CDR2: SQVTM, ANQGSEA. This CDR3 is built from 13 residues. Trimming took 4 bases from V and 2 from J, leaving 10 bases between them. CDR3 loop: CSVVSGNTDTQYF. CDR3 sequence (DNA): TGCAGCGTTGTTAGCGGAAACACAGATACGCAGTATTTT.

The CDR3 DNA follows: TGCGCCAGCAGCGAGGGACAGGGGGTGAGGGCCACATATTTT. It codes for CASSEGQGVRATYF. The chain employs TRBV5-1 and TRBJ1-3, with 11 bases that match TRBD1. The CDR3 consists of 14 residues. CDR1 is SGHRS, CDR2 YFSETQ, per germline. V lost 4 bases and J lost 15; bases outside the gene matches: 12.

The rearrangement joins TRBV2 to TRBJ1-2; TRBD1 is a possible D gene (5 bases). This CDR3 contains 12 residues. Germline V gives CDR1 SNHLY, CDR2 FYNNEI. V lost 6 bases, J lost 8 bases, and 13 bases lay in between. DNA of the CDR3: TGTGCCAGCAGGTTGCCAGGGTTAGGCTACACCTTC. Amino acid sequence: CASRLPGLGYTF.